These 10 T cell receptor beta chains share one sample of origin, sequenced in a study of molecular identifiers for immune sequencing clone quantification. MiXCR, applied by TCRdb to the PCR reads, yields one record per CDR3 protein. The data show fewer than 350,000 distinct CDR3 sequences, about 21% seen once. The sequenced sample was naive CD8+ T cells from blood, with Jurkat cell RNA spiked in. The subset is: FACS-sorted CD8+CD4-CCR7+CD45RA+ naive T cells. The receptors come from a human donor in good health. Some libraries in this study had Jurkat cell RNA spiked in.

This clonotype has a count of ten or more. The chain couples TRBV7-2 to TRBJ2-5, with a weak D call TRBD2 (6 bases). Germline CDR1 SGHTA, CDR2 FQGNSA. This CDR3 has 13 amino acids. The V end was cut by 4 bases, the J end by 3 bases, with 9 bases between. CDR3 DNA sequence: TGTGCCAGCAGCTGGTGGGGGGAAGAGACCCAGTACTTC. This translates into CASSWWGEETQYF.

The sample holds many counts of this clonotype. CDR3 protein: CASSQDRSLYQPQHF. CDR3 in DNA: TGCGCCAGCAGCCAAGACAGAAGCCTTTATCAGCCCCAGCATTTT. The chain uses TRBV4-3 and TRBJ1-5; D is unresolved. Deletions cut 0 bases from V and 5 bases from J, with 11 bases between. The CDR3 has 15 amino acids. The germline V gene encodes CDR1 LGHNA and CDR2 YSLEER.

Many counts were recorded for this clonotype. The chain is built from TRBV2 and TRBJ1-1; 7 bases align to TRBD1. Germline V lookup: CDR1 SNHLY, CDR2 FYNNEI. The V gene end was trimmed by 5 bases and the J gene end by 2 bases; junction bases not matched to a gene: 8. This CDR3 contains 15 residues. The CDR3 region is CASSPLGTVNTEAFF. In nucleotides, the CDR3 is TGTGCCAGCAGTCCCCTTGGGACAGTAAACACTGAAGCTTTCTTT. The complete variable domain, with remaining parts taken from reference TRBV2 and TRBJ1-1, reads EPEVTQTPSHQVTQMGQEVILRCVPISNHLYFYWYRQILGQKVEFLVSFYNNEISEKSEIFDDQFSVERPDGSNFTLKIRSTKLEDSAMYFCASSPLGTVNTEAFFGQGTRLTVV.

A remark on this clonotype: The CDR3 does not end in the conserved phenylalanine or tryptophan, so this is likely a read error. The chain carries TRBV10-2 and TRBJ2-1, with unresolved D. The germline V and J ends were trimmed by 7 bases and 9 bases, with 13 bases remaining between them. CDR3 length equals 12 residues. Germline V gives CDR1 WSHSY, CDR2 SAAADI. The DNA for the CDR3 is TGCGCCAGCATCCCTGATTTTGGTGAGCAGTTCCTC. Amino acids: CASIPDFGEQFL.

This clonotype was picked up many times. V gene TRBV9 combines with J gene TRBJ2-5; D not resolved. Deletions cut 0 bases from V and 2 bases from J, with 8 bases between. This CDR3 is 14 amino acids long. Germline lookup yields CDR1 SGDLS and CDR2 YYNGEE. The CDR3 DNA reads TGTGCCAGCAGCGTAGGCGAAGAACAAGAGACCCAGTACTTC. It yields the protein CASSVGEEQETQYF.

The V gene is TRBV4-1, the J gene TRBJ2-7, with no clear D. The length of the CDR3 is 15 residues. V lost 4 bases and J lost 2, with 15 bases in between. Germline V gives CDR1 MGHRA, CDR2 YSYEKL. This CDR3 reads CASSLEQAETYEQYF. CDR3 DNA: TGCGCCAGCAGCCTAGAGCAGGCCGAAACCTACGAGCAGTACTTC.

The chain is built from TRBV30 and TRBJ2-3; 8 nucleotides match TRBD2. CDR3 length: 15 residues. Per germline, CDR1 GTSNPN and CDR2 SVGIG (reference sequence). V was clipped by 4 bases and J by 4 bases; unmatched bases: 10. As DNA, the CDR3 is TGTGCCTGGACCGGGCCAGCGGGGGTAGCAGATACGCAGTATTTT. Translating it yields CAWTGPAGVADTQYF.

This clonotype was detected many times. In nucleotides, the CDR3 is TGTGCCAGCAGCCCTGTGGGTAATGAAAAACTGTTTTTT. Translating gives CASSPVGNEKLFF. The chain uses TRBV7-6 and TRBJ1-4; D gene uncertain. Germline V gene data show CDR1 as SGHVS and CDR2 as FNYEAQ. The germline V and J ends were trimmed by 5 bases and 4 bases, with 8 bases remaining between them. The CDR3 has 13 residues.

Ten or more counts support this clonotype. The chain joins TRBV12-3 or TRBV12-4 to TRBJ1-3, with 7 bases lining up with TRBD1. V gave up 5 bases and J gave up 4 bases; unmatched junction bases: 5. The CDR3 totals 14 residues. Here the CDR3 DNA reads TGTGCCAGCAGTCCAGGGACAGCCGGAAACACCATATATTTT. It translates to CASSPGTAGNTIYF.

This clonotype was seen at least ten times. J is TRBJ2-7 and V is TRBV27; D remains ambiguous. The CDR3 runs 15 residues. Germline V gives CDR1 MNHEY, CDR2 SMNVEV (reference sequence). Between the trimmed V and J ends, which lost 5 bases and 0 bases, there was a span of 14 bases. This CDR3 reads CASSPIGPLSYEQYF. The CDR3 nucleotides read TGTGCCAGCAGTCCTATCGGTCCCCTCTCCTACGAGCAGTACTTC.